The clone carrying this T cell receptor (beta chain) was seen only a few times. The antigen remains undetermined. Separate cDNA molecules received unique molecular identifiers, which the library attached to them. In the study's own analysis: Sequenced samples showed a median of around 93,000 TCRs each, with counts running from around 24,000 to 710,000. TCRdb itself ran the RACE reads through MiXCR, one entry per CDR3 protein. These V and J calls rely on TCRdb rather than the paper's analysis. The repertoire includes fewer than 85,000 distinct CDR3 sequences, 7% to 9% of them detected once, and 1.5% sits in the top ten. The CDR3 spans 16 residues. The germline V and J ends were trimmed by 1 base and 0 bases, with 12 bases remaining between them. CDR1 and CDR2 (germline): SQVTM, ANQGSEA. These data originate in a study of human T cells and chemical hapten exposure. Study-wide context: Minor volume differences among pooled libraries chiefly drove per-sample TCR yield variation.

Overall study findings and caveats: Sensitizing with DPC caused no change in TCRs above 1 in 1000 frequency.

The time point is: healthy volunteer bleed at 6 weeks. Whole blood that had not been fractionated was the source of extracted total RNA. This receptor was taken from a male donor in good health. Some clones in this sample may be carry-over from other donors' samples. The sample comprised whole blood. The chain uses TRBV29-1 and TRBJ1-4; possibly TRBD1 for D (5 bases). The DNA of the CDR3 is TGCAGCGTTGAAGGGGGGTCAGTGACAACTAATGAAAAACTGTTTTTT. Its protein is CSVEGGSVTTNEKLFF.